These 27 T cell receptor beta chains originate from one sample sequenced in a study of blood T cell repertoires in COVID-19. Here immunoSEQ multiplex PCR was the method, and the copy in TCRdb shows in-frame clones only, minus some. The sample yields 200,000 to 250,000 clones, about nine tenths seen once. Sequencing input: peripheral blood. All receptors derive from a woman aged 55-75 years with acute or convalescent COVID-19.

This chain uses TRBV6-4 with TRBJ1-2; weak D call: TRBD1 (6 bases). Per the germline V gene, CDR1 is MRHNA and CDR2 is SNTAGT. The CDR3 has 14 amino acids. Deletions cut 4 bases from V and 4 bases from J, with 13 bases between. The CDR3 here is CASSVTTGSYGYTF. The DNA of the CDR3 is TGTGCCAGCAGTGTCACGACAGGCTCCTATGGCTACACCTTC.

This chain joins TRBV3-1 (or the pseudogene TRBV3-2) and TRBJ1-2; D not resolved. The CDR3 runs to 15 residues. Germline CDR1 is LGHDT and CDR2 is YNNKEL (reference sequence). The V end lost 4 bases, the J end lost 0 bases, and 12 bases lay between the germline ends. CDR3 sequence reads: CASSLHTVPNYGYTF. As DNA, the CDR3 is TGTGCCAGCAGCCTTCACACAGTACCTAACTATGGCTACACCTTC.

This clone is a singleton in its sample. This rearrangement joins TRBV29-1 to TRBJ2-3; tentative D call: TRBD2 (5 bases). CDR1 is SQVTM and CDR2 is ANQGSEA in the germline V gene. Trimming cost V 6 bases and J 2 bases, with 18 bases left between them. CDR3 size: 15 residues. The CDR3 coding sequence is TGCAGCGTGGGAGCCCCAACCCTTCCCACAGATACGCAGTATTTT. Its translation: CSVGAPTLPTDTQYF.

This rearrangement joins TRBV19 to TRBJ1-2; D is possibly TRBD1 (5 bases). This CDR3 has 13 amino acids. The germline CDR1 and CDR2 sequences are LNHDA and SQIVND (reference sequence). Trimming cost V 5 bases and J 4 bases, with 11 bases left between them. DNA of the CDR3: TGTGCCAGTAGTCCGACAGTTTCCTATGGCTACACCTTC. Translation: CASSPTVSYGYTF. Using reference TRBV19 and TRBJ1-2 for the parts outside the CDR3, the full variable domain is DGGITQSPKYLFRKEGQNVTLSCEQNLNHDAMYWYRQDPGQGLRLIYYSQIVNDFQKGDIAEGYSVSREKKESFPLTVTSAQKNPTAFYLCASSPTVSYGYTFGSGTRLTVV.

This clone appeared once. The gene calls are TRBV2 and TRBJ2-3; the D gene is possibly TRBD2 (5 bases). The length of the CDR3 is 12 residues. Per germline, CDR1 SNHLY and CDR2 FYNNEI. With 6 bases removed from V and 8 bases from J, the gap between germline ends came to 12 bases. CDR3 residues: CASRSAGGTQYF. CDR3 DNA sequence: TGTGCCAGCAGATCGGCTGGAGGTACGCAGTATTTT.

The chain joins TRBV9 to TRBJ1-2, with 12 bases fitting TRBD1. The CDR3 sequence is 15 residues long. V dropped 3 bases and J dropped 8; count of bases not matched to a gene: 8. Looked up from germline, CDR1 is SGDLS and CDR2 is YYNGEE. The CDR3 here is CASSGGDRGRVGYTF. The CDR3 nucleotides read TGTGCCAGCAGCGGCGGGGACAGGGGGCGAGTGGGCTACACCTTC. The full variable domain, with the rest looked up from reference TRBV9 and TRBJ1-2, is DSGVTQTPKHLITATGQRVTLRCSPRSGDLSVYWYQQSLDQGLQFLIQYYNGEERAKGNILERFSAQQFPDLHSELNLSSLELGDSALYFCASSGGDRGRVGYTFGSGTRLTVV.

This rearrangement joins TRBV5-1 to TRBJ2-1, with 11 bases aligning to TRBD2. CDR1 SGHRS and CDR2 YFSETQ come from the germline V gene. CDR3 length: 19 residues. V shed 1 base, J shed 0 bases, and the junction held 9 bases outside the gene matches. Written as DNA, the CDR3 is TGCGCCAGCAGCTTGTCTAGCGGGGGGACCAGGAGCTCCTACAATGAGCAGTTCTTC. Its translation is CASSLSSGGTRSSYNEQFF.

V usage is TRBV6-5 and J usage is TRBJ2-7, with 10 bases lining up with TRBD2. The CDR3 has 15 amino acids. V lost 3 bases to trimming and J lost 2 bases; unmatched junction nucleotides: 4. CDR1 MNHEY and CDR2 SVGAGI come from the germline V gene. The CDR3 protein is CASSYWTSGPYEQYF. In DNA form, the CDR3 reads TGTGCCAGCAGTTATTGGACTAGCGGACCCTACGAGCAGTACTTC.

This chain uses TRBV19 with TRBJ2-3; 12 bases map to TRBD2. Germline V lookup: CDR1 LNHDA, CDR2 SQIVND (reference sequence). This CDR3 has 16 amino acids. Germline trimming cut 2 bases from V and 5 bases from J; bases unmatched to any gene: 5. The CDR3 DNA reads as TGTGCCAGTAGTATATCCCTAGCGGGGGGGCAAGATACGCAGTATTTT. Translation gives CASSISLAGGQDTQYF.

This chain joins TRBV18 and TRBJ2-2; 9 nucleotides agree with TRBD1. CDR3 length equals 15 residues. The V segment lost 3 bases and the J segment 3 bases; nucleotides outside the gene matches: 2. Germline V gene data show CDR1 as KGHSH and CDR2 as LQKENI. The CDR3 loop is CASSPRDRDTGELFF. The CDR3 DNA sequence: TGTGCCAGCTCACCCCGGGACAGGGACACCGGGGAGCTGTTTTTT. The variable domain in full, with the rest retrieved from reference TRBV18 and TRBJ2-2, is NAGVMQNPRHLVRRRGQEARLRCSPMKGHSHVYWYRQLPEEGLKFMVYLQKENIIDESGMPKERFSAEFPKEGPSILRIQQVVRGDSAAYFCASSPRDRDTGELFFGEGSRLTVL.

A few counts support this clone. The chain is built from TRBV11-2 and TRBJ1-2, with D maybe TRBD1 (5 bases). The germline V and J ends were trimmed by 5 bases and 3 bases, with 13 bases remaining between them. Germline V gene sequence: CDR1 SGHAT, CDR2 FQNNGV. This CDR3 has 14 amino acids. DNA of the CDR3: TGTGCCAGCAGCCGGACCACAGGAGACTATGGCTACACCTTC. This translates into CASSRTTGDYGYTF.

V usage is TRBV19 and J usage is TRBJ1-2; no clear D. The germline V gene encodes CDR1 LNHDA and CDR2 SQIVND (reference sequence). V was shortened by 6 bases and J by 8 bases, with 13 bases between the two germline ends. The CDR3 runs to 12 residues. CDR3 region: CASSAERRGYTF. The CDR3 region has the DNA TGTGCCAGTAGCGCGGAGCGGAGGGGCTACACCTTC.

The CDR3 coding sequence is TGCGCCAGCAGACCACAGGGGACTGGAAACACCATATATTTT. The encoded protein is CASRPQGTGNTIYF. The chain combines TRBV5-1 with TRBJ1-3; 7 nucleotides align to TRBD1. CDR1 and CDR2 from the germline V gene are SGHRS and YFSETQ. This CDR3 spans 14 amino acids. J lost 2 bases, V lost 5 bases, and 4 bases had no gene match.

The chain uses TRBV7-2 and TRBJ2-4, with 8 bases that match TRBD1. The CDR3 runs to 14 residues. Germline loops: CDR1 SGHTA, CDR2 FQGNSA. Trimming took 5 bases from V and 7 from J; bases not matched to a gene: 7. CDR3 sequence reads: CASSSTGGRNIQYF. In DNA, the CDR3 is TGTGCCAGCAGCAGTACAGGGGGAAGGAACATTCAGTACTTC.

CDR3 loop: CASSFRGETQYF. DNA of the CDR3: TGTGCCAGCAGCTTTCGCGGAGAGACCCAGTACTTC. The V call is TRBV13, the J call TRBJ2-5; D gene ambiguous. The CDR3 is made up of 12 amino acids. Germline V gene sequence: CDR1 PRHDT, CDR2 FYEKMQ (reference sequence). Trimming pared 3 bases from V and 4 bases from J, leaving 6 bases between.

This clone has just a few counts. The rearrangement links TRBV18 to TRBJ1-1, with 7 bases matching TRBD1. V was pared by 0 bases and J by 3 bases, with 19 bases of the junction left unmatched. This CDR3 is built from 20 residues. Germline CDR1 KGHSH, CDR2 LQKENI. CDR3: CASSPPGAPTWTGGYTEAFF. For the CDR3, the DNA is TGTGCCAGCTCACCACCAGGAGCCCCAACTTGGACAGGCGGGTACACTGAAGCTTTCTTT.

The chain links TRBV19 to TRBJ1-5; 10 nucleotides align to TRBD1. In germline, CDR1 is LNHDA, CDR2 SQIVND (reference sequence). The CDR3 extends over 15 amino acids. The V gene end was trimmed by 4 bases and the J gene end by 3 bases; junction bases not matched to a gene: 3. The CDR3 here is CASSKGQGVNQPQHF. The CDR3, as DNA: TGTGCCAGTAGTAAAGGACAGGGGGTCAATCAGCCCCAGCATTTT.

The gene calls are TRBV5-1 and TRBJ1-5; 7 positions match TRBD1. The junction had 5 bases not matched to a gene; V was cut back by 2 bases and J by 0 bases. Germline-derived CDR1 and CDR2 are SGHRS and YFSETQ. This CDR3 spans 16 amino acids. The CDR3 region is CASSLQGSYSNQPQHF. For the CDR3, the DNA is TGCGCCAGCAGCTTACAGGGGAGTTATAGCAATCAGCCCCAGCATTTT.

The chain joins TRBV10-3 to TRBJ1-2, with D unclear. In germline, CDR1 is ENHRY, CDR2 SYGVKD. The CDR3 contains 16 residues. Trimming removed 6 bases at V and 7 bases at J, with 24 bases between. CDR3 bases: TGTGCCATCAGCCGATGGGAGGGCCCGACTGTCGTTGGCTACACCTTC. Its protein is CAISRWEGPTVVGYTF.

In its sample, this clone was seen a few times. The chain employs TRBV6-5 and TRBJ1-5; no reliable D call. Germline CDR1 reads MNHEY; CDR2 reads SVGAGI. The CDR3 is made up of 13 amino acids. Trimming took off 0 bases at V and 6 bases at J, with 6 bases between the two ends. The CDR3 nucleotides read TGTGCCAGCAGTTACTCTTCCCGTCAGCCCCAGCATTTT. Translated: CASSYSSRQPQHF.

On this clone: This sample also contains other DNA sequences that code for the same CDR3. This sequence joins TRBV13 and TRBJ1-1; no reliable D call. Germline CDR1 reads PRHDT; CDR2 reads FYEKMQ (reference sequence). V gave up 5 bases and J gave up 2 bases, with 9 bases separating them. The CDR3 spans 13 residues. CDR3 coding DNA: TGTGCCAGCAGCCTTCAGCGAAACACTGAAGCTTTCTTT. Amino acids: CASSLQRNTEAFF.

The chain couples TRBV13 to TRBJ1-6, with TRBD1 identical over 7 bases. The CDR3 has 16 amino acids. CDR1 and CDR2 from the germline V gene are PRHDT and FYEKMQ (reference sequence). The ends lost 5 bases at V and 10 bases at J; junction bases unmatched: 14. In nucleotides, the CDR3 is TGTGCCAGCAGCCGGTCCCTGACAGGGAAAGGGTCACCCCTCCACTTT. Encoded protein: CASSRSLTGKGSPLHF.

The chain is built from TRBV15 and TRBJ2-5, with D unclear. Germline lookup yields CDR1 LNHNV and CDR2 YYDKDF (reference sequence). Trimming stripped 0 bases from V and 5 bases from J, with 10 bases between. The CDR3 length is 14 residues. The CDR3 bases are TGTGCCACCAGCAGAGACATACTAAGGGAGACCCAGTACTTC. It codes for CATSRDILRETQYF.

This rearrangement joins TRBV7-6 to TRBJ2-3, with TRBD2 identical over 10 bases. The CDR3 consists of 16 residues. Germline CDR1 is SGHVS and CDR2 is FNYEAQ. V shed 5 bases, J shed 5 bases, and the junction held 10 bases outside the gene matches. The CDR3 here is CASSPSLAGAGDTQYF. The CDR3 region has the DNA TGTGCCAGCAGCCCTTCGCTAGCGGGAGCTGGAGATACGCAGTATTTT.

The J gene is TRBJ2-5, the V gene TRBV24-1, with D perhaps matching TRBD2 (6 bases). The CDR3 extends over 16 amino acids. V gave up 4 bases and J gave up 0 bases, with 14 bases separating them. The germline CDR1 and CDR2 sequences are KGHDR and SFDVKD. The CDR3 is CATSDPRGRDQETQYF. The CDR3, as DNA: TGTGCCACCAGTGACCCACGGGGGAGAGACCAAGAGACCCAGTACTTC.

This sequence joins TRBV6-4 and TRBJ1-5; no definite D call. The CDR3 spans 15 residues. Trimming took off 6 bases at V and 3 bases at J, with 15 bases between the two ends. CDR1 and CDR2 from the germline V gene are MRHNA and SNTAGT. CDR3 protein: CASSPVVADNQPQHF. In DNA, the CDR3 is TGTGCCAGCAGCCCTGTTGTGGCGGACAATCAGCCCCAGCATTTT.

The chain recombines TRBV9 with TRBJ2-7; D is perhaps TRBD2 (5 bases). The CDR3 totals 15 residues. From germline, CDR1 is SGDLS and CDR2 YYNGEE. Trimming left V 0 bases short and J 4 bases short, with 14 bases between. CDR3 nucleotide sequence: TGTGCCAGCAGCGTAGCCCCAGACGGGAATTACGAGCAGTACTTC. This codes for CASSVAPDGNYEQYF.